This T cell receptor beta chain is drawn from a study of tumor-infiltrating lymphocytes in localized non-small cell lung cancer. About the study: Several tumor histologies, both smoking statuses, and some post-neoadjuvant chemotherapy samples were included. Each patient gave resected tumor and non-adjacent uninvolved lung tissue.

Germline V gene data show CDR1 as MNHEY and CDR2 as SMNVEV (reference sequence). The CDR3 extends over 14 amino acids. There are a few counts of this clone. No antigen is known for it. TCRdb keeps only in-frame clones here, not all; method: immunoSEQ multiplex PCR. The table has fewer than 25,000 clones, 80% seen once. Findings of the study overall: Each assay used a separate piece of the same tissue.

The chain recombines TRBV27 with TRBJ2-5; D is unclear. The assigned J gene may be wrong: the sequence end matches TRBJ2-7 better. Specimen: lung tumor tissue. The TCR comes from a human donor with non-small cell lung cancer. CDR3 in DNA: TGTGCCAGCAGTTCCCCGTCTAGCTCCTACGAGCAGTACTTC. As protein: CASSSPSSSYEQYF.